This is a list of T cell receptor beta chains from one sample in a study of blood T cell repertoires in COVID-19. Clones were sequenced by immunoSEQ multiplex PCR, and TCRdb holds only the in-frame ones, with some missing. Of some 55,000 clones in the sample, 85% to 95% were seen once. The sample taken for sequencing was peripheral blood. The receptors here all came from a human donor in a cohort sampled during active COVID-19. CDR3s include the opening cysteine and the closing phenylalanine or tryptophan. The D gene is left open where the match is weak. Not every row has a clone size; where given, it reads once, few, many or a size class.

j_call d_call v_call clone_size cdr3_nt cdr3_aa
TRBJ1-6 TRBD1 TRBV28 once TGTGCCAGCAGGACACGGGACAGGGGAAGAGGCCTCCACTTT CASRTRDRGRGLHF
TRBJ2-5 TRBD1 TRBV9 . TGTGCCAGCAGCGTAGACAGGGGATGGGAGACCCAGTACTTC CASSVDRGWETQYF
TRBJ1-1 . TRBV5-1 . TGCGCCAGCAGCTTGGCAGGGTTCAACACTGAAGCTTTCTTT CASSLAGFNTEAFF
TRBJ2-1 . TRBV7-2 . TGTGCCAGCAGCTTAGGGTGGAGCATGGTCTACAATGAGCAGTTCTTC CASSLGWSMVYNEQFF
TRBJ1-1 . TRBV6-2/TRBV6-3 . TGTGCCAGCAGTTACATCGGTCCCGGTGAAGCTTTCTTT CASSYIGPGEAFF
TRBJ2-3 TRBD1 TRBV5-1 . TGCGCCAGCAGCTCACGACAGGGTGCAGATACGCAGTATTTT CASSSRQGADTQYF
TRBJ2-3 . TRBV24-1 . TGTGCCACCAGTGACCTGGGACAGCCCGGAGGGGCAGATACGCAGTATTTT CATSDLGQPGGADTQYF
TRBJ1-6 TRBD1 TRBV19 . TGTGCCAGTACCTCCCGGGACAGCGGCGATTCACCCCTCCACTTT CASTSRDSGDSPLHF
TRBJ2-3 . TRBV30 . TGTGCCTGGAGTGTAAGCGGTGCAGATACGCAGTATTTT CAWSVSGADTQYF
TRBJ2-5 TRBD2 TRBV27 . TGTGCCAGCAGCCTCGAGACCCCGACTAGCGGGGCACAAGAGACCCAGTACTTC CASSLETPTSGAQETQYF
TRBJ2-3 . TRBV29-1 . TGCAGCGTTGAACGAGGTGTTAACACAGATACGCAGTATTTT CSVERGVNTDTQYF
TRBJ1-3 TRBD1 TRBV3-1/TRBV3-2 . TGTGCCAGCAGCCAGCACAGGGGGATTGGAAACACCATATATTTT CASSQHRGIGNTIYF
TRBJ2-5 . TRBV7-2 . TGTGCCAGCAGCGACTCCGTGTTTGGTAGCGAGACCCAGTACTTC CASSDSVFGSETQYF
TRBJ1-3 . TRBV10-3 . TGTGCCATCAGAGCAGGGTCGGGCGGAAACACCATATATTTT CAIRAGSGGNTIYF
TRBJ1-6 TRBD1 TRBV11-2 . TGTGCCAGCAGCCTATGGACAGGGGGTAACTCCTATAATTCACCCCTCCACTTT CASSLWTGGNSYNSPLHF
TRBJ1-4 . TRBV9 few TGTGCCAGCAGCGACATACAGGGCGAAAAACTGTTTTTT CASSDIQGEKLFF
TRBJ1-6 . TRBV25-1 once TGTGCCAGCAGTGACCTTTTAAATTCACCCCTCCACTTT CASSDLLNSPLHF
TRBJ1-2 . TRBV4-2 . TGTGCCAGCAGCCAAGAGGCTCCCCGGGGTAACTATGGCTACACCTTC CASSQEAPRGNYGYTF
TRBJ1-1 TRBD1 TRBV20-1 . TGCAGTACAACAGGGGAGGCAGGAGCTTTCTTT CSTTGEAGAFF
TRBJ1-4 TRBD1 TRBV5-1 . TGCGCCAGCAGCACGACAGGGTCTAATGAAAAACTGTTTTTT CASSTTGSNEKLFF
TRBJ1-5 TRBD1 TRBV6-5 . TGTGCCAGCAGTTCTCAGGGGGCGCATCAGCCCCAGCATTTT CASSSQGAHQPQHF
TRBJ2-1 TRBD1 TRBV11-1 . TGTGCCAGCAGCTTAGTCCGACAGGGCACCTACAATGAGCAGTTCTTC CASSLVRQGTYNEQFF
TRBJ1-1 TRBD1 TRBV7-2 . TGTGCCAGCAGCCCGCGGTGGCAGGGGGCTGAAGCTTTCTTT CASSPRWQGAEAFF
TRBJ2-7 TRBD2 TRBV25-1 . TGTGCCAGCAGTGACCCGACTAGCGGGGGCTCCTACGAGCAGTACTTC CASSDPTSGGSYEQYF
TRBJ1-5 . TRBV12-3/TRBV12-4 . TGTGCCAGCAGACTAAGCGGCCAGCCCCAGCATTTT CASRLSGQPQHF
TRBJ1-3 . TRBV7-2 few TGTGCCAGCAGCTTACGTCTAGGTTCCTCTGGAAACACCATATATTTT CASSLRLGSSGNTIYF
TRBJ2-7 . TRBV6-5 . TGTGCCAGCAGTCCAGGCCGTCCGCGAGAGCAGTACTTC CASSPGRPREQYF